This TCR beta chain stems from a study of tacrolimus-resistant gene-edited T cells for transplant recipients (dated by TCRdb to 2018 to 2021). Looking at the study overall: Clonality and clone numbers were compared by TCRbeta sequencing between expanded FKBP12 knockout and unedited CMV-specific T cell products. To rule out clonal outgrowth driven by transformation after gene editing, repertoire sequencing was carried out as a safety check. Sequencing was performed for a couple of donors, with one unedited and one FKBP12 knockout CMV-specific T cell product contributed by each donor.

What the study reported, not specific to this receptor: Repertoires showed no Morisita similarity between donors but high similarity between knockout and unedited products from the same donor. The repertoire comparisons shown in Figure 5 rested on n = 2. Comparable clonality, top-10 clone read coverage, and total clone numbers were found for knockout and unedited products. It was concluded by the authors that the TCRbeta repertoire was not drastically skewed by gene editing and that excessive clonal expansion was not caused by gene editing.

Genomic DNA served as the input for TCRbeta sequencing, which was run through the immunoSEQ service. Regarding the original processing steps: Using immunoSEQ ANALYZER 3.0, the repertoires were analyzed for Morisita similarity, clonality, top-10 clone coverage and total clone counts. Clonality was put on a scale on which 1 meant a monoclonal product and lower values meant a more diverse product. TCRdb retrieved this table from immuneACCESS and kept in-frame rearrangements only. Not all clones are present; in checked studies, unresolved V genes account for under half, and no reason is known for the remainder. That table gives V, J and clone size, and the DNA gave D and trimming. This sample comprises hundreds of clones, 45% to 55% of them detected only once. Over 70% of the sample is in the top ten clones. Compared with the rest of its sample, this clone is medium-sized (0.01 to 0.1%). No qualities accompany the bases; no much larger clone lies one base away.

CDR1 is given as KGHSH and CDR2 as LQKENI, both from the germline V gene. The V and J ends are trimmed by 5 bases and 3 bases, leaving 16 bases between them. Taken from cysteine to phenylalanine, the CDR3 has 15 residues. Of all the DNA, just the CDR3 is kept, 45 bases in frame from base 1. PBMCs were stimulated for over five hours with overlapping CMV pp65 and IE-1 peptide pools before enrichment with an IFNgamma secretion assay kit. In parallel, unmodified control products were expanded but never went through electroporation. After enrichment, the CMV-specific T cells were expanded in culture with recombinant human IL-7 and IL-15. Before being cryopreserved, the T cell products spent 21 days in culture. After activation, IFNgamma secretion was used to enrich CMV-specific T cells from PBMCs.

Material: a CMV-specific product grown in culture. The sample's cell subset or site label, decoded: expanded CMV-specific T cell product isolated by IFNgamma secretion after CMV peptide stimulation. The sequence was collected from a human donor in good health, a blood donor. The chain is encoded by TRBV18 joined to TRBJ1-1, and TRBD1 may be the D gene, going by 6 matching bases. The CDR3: CASSSQTGEHTEAFF. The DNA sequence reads TGTGCCAGCTCATCTCAGACAGGCGAACACACTGAAGCTTTCTTT.